This TCR beta chain came from a study of blood T cell repertoires in COVID-19. Germline V gene data show CDR1 as KGHDR and CDR2 as SFDVKD. V lost 4 bases to trimming and J lost 7 bases; unmatched junction nucleotides: 8. CDR3 length: 15 amino acids. In the original processing: Reference gene primer amplification yielded estimated nucleated cell counts. Profiling relied on immunoSEQ multiplex PCR, and the TCRdb table lists in-frame clones only, not all of them. That table supplies the V and J calls and clone size; D and trimming were determined from the DNA. Here the sample spans approximately 250,000 clones, 86% being singletons.

J is TRBJ2-1 and V is TRBV24-1, with 8 bases identical to TRBD2. The sequenced sample consisted of peripheral blood. The sequence came from a man in his forties with active or convalescent COVID-19. The CDR3 DNA reads as TGTGCCACCAGTGACCGGCGGGGGGCCCAAAATGAGCAGTTCTTC. This translates into CATSDRRGAQNEQFF.